Presented here are 25 T cell receptor beta chains from one specimen sequenced in a study of blood T cells in healthy people across ages. A second PCR of roughly 7 to 11 cycles used a sample-barcoded 5' primer and a J-beta primer mix. TCRdb processed the 5' RACE reads anew with MiXCR; each CDR3 protein has one entry. There are about 730,000 distinct CDR3 sequences in the sample; roughly 43% occur only once, and roughly 20% lies in the top ten. What was sequenced was blood. All receptors derive from a woman in her fifties or sixties in good health.

The genes are TRBV9 and TRBJ2-2; tentative D call: TRBD2 (6 bases). V shed 0 bases and J shed 0 bases, with 15 bases lying between them. The CDR3 length is 18 residues. CDR1 is SGDLS, CDR2 YYNGEE, per germline. The CDR3 DNA reads as TGTGCCAGCAGCGTAGCCTTAGACGGGAGCGCGAACACCGGGGAGCTGTTTTTT. It encodes CASSVALDGSANTGELFF.

This clonotype was detected only a few times. The chain is built from TRBV27 and TRBJ1-1; 9 bases agree with TRBD1. The CDR3 is 14 amino acids. Germline lookup yields CDR1 MNHEY and CDR2 SMNVEV (reference sequence). J was trimmed by 1 base and V by 6 bases; bases with no gene match: 3. The DNA for the CDR3 is TGTGCCAGCAGGTACAGGGGGCCGAACACTGAAGCTTTCTTT. Translated, it gives CASRYRGPNTEAFF.

The V gene is TRBV18, the J gene TRBJ1-2; no clear D gene. The CDR3 is 14 residues long. Germline V gene lookup returns CDR1 KGHSH and CDR2 LQKENI. Trimming removed 0 bases at V and 2 bases at J, with 7 bases between. CDR3 DNA: TGTGCCAGCTCACCACCGGAAAGGAACTATGGCTACACCTTC. Amino acids: CASSPPERNYGYTF. The variable domain in full, completed from reference TRBV18 and TRBJ1-2, reads NAGVMQNPRHLVRRRGQEARLRCSPMKGHSHVYWYRQLPEEGLKFMVYLQKENIIDESGMPKERFSAEFPKEGPSILRIQQVVRGDSAAYFCASSPPERNYGYTFGSGTRLTVV.

This clonotype has more than one count but fewer than ten. This sequence joins TRBV7-9 and TRBJ2-1, with D possibly TRBD2 on 6 matching bases. V was shortened by 4 bases and J by 0 bases, with 19 bases between the two germline ends. CDR3 length equals 18 residues. CDR1 is SEHNR and CDR2 is FQNEAQ in the germline V gene (reference sequence). The CDR3 DNA sequence: TGTGCCAGCAGCTCTTTCGCTAGCGTCCAGCTCTCCTACAATGAGCAGTTCTTC. Protein sequence: CASSSFASVQLSYNEQFF.

On this clonotype: A much bigger clone sits one base away, suggesting this may be a read error. The chain recombines TRBV4-2 with TRBJ2-3, with a weak D call TRBD2 (6 bases). This CDR3 has 15 amino acids. CDR1 is LGHNA and CDR2 is YNFKEQ in the germline V gene. CDR3 loop: CTSSPGGTSTDTQYF. The CDR3 coding sequence is TGTACCAGCAGCCCCGGTGGGACTAGCACAGATACGCAGTATTTT.

V gene TRBV5-1 combines with J gene TRBJ2-4; 7 nucleotides agree with TRBD1. The J call may be mistaken, given a closer DNA end match to TRBJ2-7. Germline V lookup: CDR1 SGHRS, CDR2 YFSETQ. The CDR3 runs 19 residues. This CDR3 reads CASSSVWDSSSPFSYEQYF. The DNA of the CDR3 is TGCGCCAGCAGCTCGGTATGGGACAGCTCCTCACCCTTTTCCTACGAGCAGTACTTC.

This rearrangement joins TRBV20-1 to TRBJ2-2; D perhaps matches TRBD1 (6 bases). V was pared by 6 bases and J by 5 bases, with 16 bases between. Germline CDR1 and CDR2: DFQATT and SNEGSKA (reference sequence). The CDR3 sequence is 14 residues long. CDR3 DNA sequence: TGCAGTGCCCCATGGGGGCCGGGTACCGGGGAGCTGTTTTTT. Residues: CSAPWGPGTGELFF.

This sequence joins TRBV9 and TRBJ2-1; D perhaps matches TRBD2 (6 bases). Germline V gene lookup returns CDR1 SGDLS and CDR2 YYNGEE. The ends were cut back, 3 bases at V and 4 bases at J, with 14 bases in the middle. The CDR3 length is 15 residues. This CDR3 reads CASSGQVGGYNEQFF. The CDR3 bases are TGTGCCAGCAGCGGCCAAGTGGGGGGATACAATGAGCAGTTCTTC.

On this clonotype: A read error may account for a junction end that differs from germline. The chain has TRBV4-1 and TRBJ2-3, with 7 bases matching TRBD1. This CDR3 is built from 16 residues. Looked up from germline, CDR1 is MGHRA and CDR2 is YSYEKL. This CDR3 is CASSQVAGTDTDTQCF. Written as DNA, the CDR3 is TGCGCCAGCAGCCAAGTCGCCGGGACAGACACAGATACGCAGTGTTTT.

This clonotype was detected a few times. This CDR3 is CATSDSRDETQYF. In nucleotides, the CDR3 is TGTGCCACCAGTGATTCCCGGGATGAAACGCAGTATTTT. The rearrangement uses TRBV24-1 and TRBJ2-3, with a possible D match to TRBD2 (5 bases). Germline V gives CDR1 KGHDR, CDR2 SFDVKD. Trimming pared 2 bases from V and 9 bases from J, leaving 11 bases between. The CDR3 is 13 amino acids.

The rearrangement uses TRBV2 and TRBJ2-7, with 9 bases identical to TRBD1. CDR1 is SNHLY and CDR2 is FYNNEI in the germline V gene. The CDR3 is 15 residues long. J was trimmed by 3 bases and V by 5 bases; bases with no gene match: 8. The DNA of the CDR3 is TGTGCCAGCAGTAATGACAGGGGGTTGCTCTACGAGCAGTACTTC. It yields the protein CASSNDRGLLYEQYF. The full variable domain, completed using reference TRBV2 and TRBJ2-7, is EPEVTQTPSHQVTQMGQEVILRCVPISNHLYFYWYRQILGQKVEFLVSFYNNEISEKSEIFDDQFSVERPDGSNFTLKIRSTKLEDSAMYFCASSNDRGLLYEQYFGPGTRLTVT.

This chain connects TRBV7-2 to TRBJ2-1, with 10 nucleotides matching TRBD2. The ends lost 5 bases at V and 6 bases at J; junction bases unmatched: 7. The V gene's germline CDR1 is SGHTA and CDR2 FQGNSA. The CDR3 is made up of 15 amino acids. The CDR3 loop reads CASSPRASGSNEQFF. CDR3 nucleotide sequence: TGTGCCAGCAGCCCCCGGGCTAGCGGGAGCAATGAGCAGTTCTTC.

The J gene is TRBJ1-2, the V gene TRBV29-1, with 7 bases matching TRBD1. Germline V gives CDR1 SQVTM, CDR2 ANQGSEA. This CDR3 is 14 amino acids long. With 7 bases clipped from V and 5 bases from J, the junction kept 13 bases outside the gene matches. The CDR3 DNA sequence: TGCAGCGCTGACCCGACGACAGGGTCGTATGGCTACACCTTC. As protein: CSADPTTGSYGYTF. The entire variable domain, with the rest obtained from reference TRBV29-1 and TRBJ1-2, is as follows: SAVISQKPSRDICQRGTSLTIQCQVDSQVTMMFWYRQQPGQSLTLIATANQGSEATYESGFVIDKFPISRPNLTFSTLTVSNMSPEDSSIYLCSADPTTGSYGYTFGSGTRLTVV.

The chain joins TRBV12-3 or TRBV12-4 to TRBJ2-7; a weak D match, TRBD1 (7 bases). The V gene lost 5 bases and the J gene lost 0 bases, with 14 bases spanning the gap. The CDR3 contains 15 residues. The CDR3 spells CASSRGAGGSYEQYF. CDR3 DNA: TGTGCCAGCAGTCGCGGGGCAGGGGGCTCCTACGAGCAGTACTTC.

The genes are TRBV20-1 and TRBJ2-5; D not certain. Trimming took 3 bases from V and 0 from J, leaving 8 bases between them. This CDR3 is 13 amino acids long. From germline, CDR1 is DFQATT and CDR2 SNEGSKA (reference sequence). The CDR3 coding sequence is TGCAGTGCTAGTCTGGGGAACCAAGAGACCCAGTACTTC. Translation gives CSASLGNQETQYF.

This clonotype was found many times. This rearrangement joins TRBV6-5 to TRBJ2-3; 7 bases match TRBD2. Trimming cost V 0 bases and J 5 bases; bases outside gene matches: 5. CDR3 length: 15 residues. Per germline, CDR1 MNHEY and CDR2 SVGAGI. This CDR3 is CASSYSGSGGDTQYF. CDR3 nucleotides: TGTGCCAGCAGTTACTCGGGGTCGGGGGGAGATACGCAGTATTTT.

The J gene is TRBJ2-7, the V gene TRBV2; maybe TRBD2 (5 bases). V shed 2 bases and J shed 2 bases, with 7 bases lying between them. Germline lookup yields CDR1 SNHLY and CDR2 FYNNEI. The CDR3 spans 13 residues. The CDR3 is CASSEREPYEQYF. DNA for the CDR3: TGTGCCAGCAGTGAAAGGGAGCCCTACGAGCAGTACTTC.

V and J are TRBV11-2 and TRBJ1-2; D gene unclear. The CDR3 is made up of 17 amino acids. The germline V and J ends were trimmed by 3 bases and 0 bases, with 17 bases remaining between them. Germline CDR1 and CDR2: SGHAT and FQNNGV. The CDR3 region is CASSFLTTGLPNYGYTF. DNA for the CDR3: TGTGCCAGCAGCTTCCTTACAACTGGACTACCTAACTATGGCTACACCTTC.

The chain carries TRBV2 and TRBJ1-2; TRBD1 aligns across 8 bases. Germline values: CDR1 SNHLY, CDR2 FYNNEI. CDR3 length: 17 residues. After removal of 0 bases from V and 4 bases from J, the junction contained 10 bases not matched to a gene. The CDR3 DNA reads as TGTGCCAGCAGTGAAGCTTCCCAGTCGGACAGGGCCTATGGCTACACCTTC. Its protein product is CASSEASQSDRAYGYTF.

This clonotype was seen a single time. The CDR3 spells CAISVEGNEKLFF. The CDR3 nucleotides read TGTGCCATCAGTGTGGAGGGGAATGAAAAACTGTTTTTT. This chain links TRBV10-3 with TRBJ1-4; maybe TRBD1 (5 bases). Germline-derived CDR1 and CDR2 are ENHRY and SYGVKD. Trimming pared 4 bases from V and 5 bases from J, leaving 8 bases between. The CDR3 contains 13 residues.

The V gene is TRBV4-3, the J gene TRBJ2-7; D is undetermined. Germline CDR1 LGHNA, CDR2 YSLEER. V was shortened by 4 bases and J by 1 base, with 11 bases between the two germline ends. The CDR3 loop spans 14 amino acids. The CDR3 spells CASSPILGSYEQYF. The CDR3 DNA is TGCGCCAGCAGCCCCATCCTTGGGTCCTACGAGCAGTACTTC.

V and J are TRBV20-1 and TRBJ1-2; TRBD1 agrees at 7 bases. V shed 6 bases, J shed 7 bases, and the junction held 5 bases outside the gene matches. Germline V gene lookup returns CDR1 DFQATT and CDR2 SNEGSKA (reference sequence). This CDR3 comprises 11 residues. CDR3 amino acids: CSAGRGAGYTF. The CDR3 DNA reads as TGCAGTGCGGGCAGGGGGGCTGGCTACACCTTC.

This clonotype has more than one count but fewer than ten. The chain combines TRBV6-2 or TRBV6-3 with TRBJ2-5; TRBD1 matches 7 bases. V gave up 4 bases and J gave up 8 bases; unmatched junction bases: 7. Germline V lookup: CDR1 MNHEY, CDR2 SVGEGT. The CDR3 covers 13 residues. The CDR3 loop is CASSFQGDRTQYF. CDR3 bases: TGTGCCAGCAGTTTTCAGGGGGACAGAACCCAGTACTTC.

This clonotype was seen more than once but under ten times. V gene TRBV27 combines with J gene TRBJ2-5; TRBD2 matches 12 bases. Per germline, CDR1 MNHEY and CDR2 SMNVEV (reference sequence). Trimming at V came to 4 bases and at J to 4 bases, leaving 7 bases not matched to a gene. The CDR3 totals 16 residues. CDR3: CASSSPQLAGGETQYF. The DNA for the CDR3 is TGTGCCAGCAGTTCCCCCCAACTAGCGGGAGGAGAGACCCAGTACTTC.

The chain links TRBV6-4 to TRBJ2-1; 8 bases are a match to TRBD2. The tail of the sequence fits TRBJ2-7 better, so the J call may be wrong. Germline CDR1 is MRHNA and CDR2 is SNTAGT. CDR3 size: 15 residues. The CDR3 nucleotides read TGTGCCAGCAGTGAAACAGCGGGAGAGACAAGTGAGCAGTACTTC. Protein: CASSETAGETSEQYF.